The source of this T cell receptor beta chain is a study of blood T cell repertoires in COVID-19. The authors' processing: Scientists estimated how many nucleated cells there were by amplifying reference gene primers. Generated by immunoSEQ multiplex PCR, the TCRdb table keeps only in-frame clones and is missing some. That table furnishes V, J and clone size, whereas the DNA furnished D and trimming. The table shows 170,000 or so clones, with about 86% occurring only once. The sequencing sample was made of peripheral blood. The clonotype originates from a man aged 45-60 years with active or convalescent COVID-19.

In nucleotides, the CDR3 is TGTGCCAGCAGCGTAGCGGGGGGGCGGAGCTCCTACAATGAGCAGTTCTTC. Translation: CASSVAGGRSSYNEQFF. The rearrangement links TRBV9 to TRBJ2-1; 8 bases match TRBD2. Looked up from germline, CDR1 is SGDLS and CDR2 is YYNGEE. CDR3 length: 17 amino acids. V gave up 0 bases and J gave up 0 bases; unmatched junction bases: 5.